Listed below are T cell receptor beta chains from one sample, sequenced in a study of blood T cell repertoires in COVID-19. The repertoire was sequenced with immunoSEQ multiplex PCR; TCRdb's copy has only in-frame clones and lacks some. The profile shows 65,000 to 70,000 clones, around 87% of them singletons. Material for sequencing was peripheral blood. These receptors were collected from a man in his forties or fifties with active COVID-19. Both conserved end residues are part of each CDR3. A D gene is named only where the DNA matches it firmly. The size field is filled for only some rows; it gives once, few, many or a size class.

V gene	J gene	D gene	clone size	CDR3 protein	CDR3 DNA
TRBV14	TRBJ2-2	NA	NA	CASSPYLENTGELFF	TGTGCCAGCAGCCCCTACCTTGAGAACACCGGGGAGCTGTTTTTT
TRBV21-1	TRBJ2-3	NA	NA	CASKTGLRFSRVGDTQYF	TGTGCCAGCAAGACAGGGTTGAGATTCAGTAGGGTCGGGGATACGCAGTATTTT
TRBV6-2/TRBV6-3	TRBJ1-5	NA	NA	CASSYEAGGKPQHF	TGTGCCAGCAGTTACGAGGCTGGAGGTAAGCCCCAGCATTTT
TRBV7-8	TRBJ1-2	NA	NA	CASSLETGWNGYTF	TGTGCCAGCAGCTTAGAAACAGGATGGAATGGCTACACCTTC
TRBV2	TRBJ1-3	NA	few	CASSDPGNTIYF	TGTGCCAGCAGTGACCCAGGAAACACCATATATTTT
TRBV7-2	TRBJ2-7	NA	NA	CASSSRTGRSYEQYF	TGTGCCAGCAGCTCACGGACTGGCCGCTCCTACGAGCAGTACTTC
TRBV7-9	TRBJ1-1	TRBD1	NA	CASSSPGTGVLGAFF	TGTGCCAGCAGCTCCCCCGGGACAGGGGTTCTCGGGGCTTTCTTT
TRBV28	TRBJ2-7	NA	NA	CASSYNYEQYF	TGTGCCAGCAGCTATAACTACGAGCAGTACTTC
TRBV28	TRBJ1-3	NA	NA	CASSFIGGSGNTIYF	TGTGCCAGCAGTTTTATAGGGGGTTCTGGAAACACCATATATTTT
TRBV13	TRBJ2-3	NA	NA	CASSSPGRDTQYF	TGTGCCAGCAGCTCCCCGGGGAGAGATACGCAGTATTTT
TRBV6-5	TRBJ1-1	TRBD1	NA	CASSYAGGDTEAFF	TGTGCCAGCAGTTACGCAGGGGGCGACACTGAAGCTTTCTTT
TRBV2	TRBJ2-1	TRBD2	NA	CASRQAGANEQFF	TGTGCCAGCAGGCAAGCGGGAGCCAATGAGCAGTTCTTC
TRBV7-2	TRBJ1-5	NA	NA	CASSLTSDQPQHF	TGTGCCAGCAGCTTAACATCTGATCAGCCCCAGCATTTT
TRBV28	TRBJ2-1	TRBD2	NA	CASSLAGGGEQFF	TGTGCCAGCAGTCTAGCGGGAGGAGGTGAGCAGTTCTTC
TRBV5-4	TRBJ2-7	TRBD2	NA	CASSQSGSREQYF	TGTGCCAGCAGCCAGAGCGGGAGCCGCGAGCAGTACTTC
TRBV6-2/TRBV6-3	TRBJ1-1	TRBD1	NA	CASSFLPGQGFSNTEAFF	TGTGCCAGCAGTTTCCTACCGGGACAGGGTTTTTCGAACACTGAAGCTTTCTTT
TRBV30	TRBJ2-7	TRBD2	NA	CAWSVVEIAGVGEQYF	TGTGCCTGGAGTGTAGTGGAAATAGCGGGAGTGGGGGAGCAGTACTTC
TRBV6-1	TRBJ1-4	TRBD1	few	CASSGRPGQVNEKLFF	TGTGCCAGCAGTGGGAGACCGGGACAGGTTAATGAAAAACTGTTTTTT
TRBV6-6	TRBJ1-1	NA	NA	CASSYEPGVAFF	TGTGCCAGCAGTTACGAGCCAGGGGTGGCTTTCTTT
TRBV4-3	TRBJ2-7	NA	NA	CASSEPSGANSYEQYF	TGCGCCAGCAGCGAACCTTCAGGGGCTAACTCCTACGAGCAGTACTTC
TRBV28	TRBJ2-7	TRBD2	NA	CASSLWGSGTGFDDDEQYF	TGTGCCAGCAGTTTATGGGGTAGCGGGACGGGGTTTGATGACGACGAGCAGTACTTC
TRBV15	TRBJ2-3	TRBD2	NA	CATSRPGTSEDTQYF	TGTGCCACCAGCAGACCCGGGACTAGCGAAGATACGCAGTATTTT
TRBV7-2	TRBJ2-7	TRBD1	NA	CASSLLGTGPGEQYF	TGTGCCAGCAGCTTATTAGGGACAGGGCCGGGCGAGCAGTACTTC
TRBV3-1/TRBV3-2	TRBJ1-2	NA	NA	CASSPAGRGYTF	TGTGCCAGCAGCCCCGCGGGGCGAGGCTACACCTTC
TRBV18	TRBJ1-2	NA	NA	CASSPGQGFDGYTF	TGTGCCAGCTCCCCGGGTCAGGGTTTCGATGGCTACACCTTC
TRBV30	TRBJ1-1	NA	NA	CAWNQGLNTEAFF	TGTGCCTGGAACCAGGGATTGAACACTGAAGCTTTCTTT
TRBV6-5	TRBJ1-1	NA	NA	CASMPKTNQGAFF	TGTGCCAGCATGCCCAAAACAAACCAGGGAGCTTTCTTT
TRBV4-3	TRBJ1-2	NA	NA	CASSQDRTGGSYTF	TGCGCCAGCAGCCAAGACAGGACGGGAGGTAGCTACACCTTC
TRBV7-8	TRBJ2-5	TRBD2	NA	CASSLSGGGQETQYF	TGTGCCAGCAGCTTATCGGGGGGAGGCCAAGAGACCCAGTACTTC
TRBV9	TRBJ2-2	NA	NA	CASSPNLESGELFF	TGTGCCAGCAGCCCCAACCTAGAGAGCGGGGAGCTGTTTTTT
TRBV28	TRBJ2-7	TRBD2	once	CASSGLPGIAGGLHEQYF	TGTGCCAGCAGTGGCCTACCGGGGATAGCGGGAGGACTCCACGAGCAGTACTTC
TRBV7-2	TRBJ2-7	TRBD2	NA	CASSLTSGSQYEQYF	TGTGCCAGCAGCCTGACTAGCGGGAGTCAGTACGAGCAGTACTTC
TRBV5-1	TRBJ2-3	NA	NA	CASSLVESTDTQYF	TGCGCCAGCAGCTTGGTAGAGTCCACAGATACGCAGTATTTT
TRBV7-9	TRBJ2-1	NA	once	CASSHAGYEQFF	TGTGCCAGCAGCCACGCAGGGTATGAGCAGTTCTTC
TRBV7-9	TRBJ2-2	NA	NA	CASSSSSFAGELFF	TGTGCCAGCAGCTCCTCTAGTTTCGCCGGGGAGCTGTTTTTT
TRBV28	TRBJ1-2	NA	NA	CASSLQGTYYGYTF	TGTGCCAGCAGTCTTCAGGGGACGTACTATGGCTACACCTTC
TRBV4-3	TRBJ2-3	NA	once	CASSQDPRDTQYF	TGCGCCAGCAGCCAAGATCCCCGGGATACGCAGTATTTT
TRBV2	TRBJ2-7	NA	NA	CASSQSLTGTKGEQYF	TGTGCCAGCAGTCAGTCTCTTACCGGGACAAAGGGCGAGCAGTACTTC
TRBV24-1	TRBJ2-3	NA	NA	CATRGFSTDTQYF	TGTGCCACCCGGGGATTTTCTACAGATACGCAGTATTTT
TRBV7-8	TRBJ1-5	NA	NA	CASSFQGLRSNQPQHF	TGTGCCAGCAGCTTCCAGGGGTTAAGGAGCAATCAGCCCCAGCATTTT
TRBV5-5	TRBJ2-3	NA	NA	CASIRGGRAADTQYF	TGTGCCAGCATCCGAGGCGGCAGGGCGGCAGATACGCAGTATTTT